The clone carrying this TCR beta chain appeared once. What it binds is unknown. The data stem from a study of CD8 T cells in Susac syndrome. Study results and caveats: The relatively small number of individuals in the TCR sequencing and HLA analysis was acknowledged by the study.

Trimming at V came to 3 bases and at J to 6 bases, leaving 11 bases not matched to a gene. The germline gives CDR1 LGHNA, CDR2 YNFKEQ. This CDR3 is built from 15 residues. Reverse transcription of about 0.45 to 1 ug RNA was performed with random hexamers. Coverage of TCR beta CDR3 amplification by immunoSEQ multiplex PCR extended to 54 Vbeta and 13 Jbeta. MiXCR was run by TCRdb on the immunoSEQ multiplex PCR reads, yielding one entry per CDR3 protein. The repertoire consists of roughly 150,000 distinct CDR3 sequences, with roughly 95% occurring once and the leading ten covering approximately 0.15%. Sequencing of TCR beta covered CD8+ and CD4+ T cells obtained from blood.

The chain couples TRBV4-2 to TRBJ2-7; 7 bases map to TRBD1. Source material: CD8+ T cells from PBMCs. This receptor was identified in a human donor with multiple sclerosis. CDR3 coding DNA: TGTGCCAGCAGCCACCAAAAGACAGGGAGATTCGAGCAGTACTTC. Its translation: CASSHQKTGRFEQYF.